This TCR beta chain was identified during a study of blood T cells in healthy people across ages. General study points: With age, beta diversity per million T cells declined roughly linearly, significantly by over 35.

Comment on this clonotype: The target antigen is unknown.

Germline CDR1 DFQATT, CDR2 SNEGSKA (reference sequence). This CDR3 is 14 amino acids long. The authors ran a second PCR of about 7 to 11 cycles using a sample-barcoded 5' primer and a J-beta primer mix. TCRdb passed the 5' RACE reads through MiXCR, listing each CDR3 protein once. The sample records around 990,000 distinct CDR3 sequences, 30% to 40% being singletons. This chain joins TRBV20-1 and TRBJ2-5, with 7 bases identical to TRBD1. The J call may be wrong; the DNA end is better matched by TRBJ2-7. The source is a man between 18 and 35 years old in good health. Sample: blood. CDR3 in amino acids: CSSITGTVPYEQYF. CDR3 in DNA: TGCAGTTCCATAACCGGGACAGTCCCCTACGAGCAGTACTTC.